The clone carrying this T cell receptor (beta chain) has only a few counts. Its matching antigen is unknown. Amplification yielded TCR beta CDR3 regions, with RNA transcripts as the source. The HTBI primer set was used in a first-round RT-PCR of the TCR CDR3. MiXCR, run by TCRdb on the multiplex PCR reads, gives a single entry per CDR3 protein. Among 300,000 to 400,000 distinct CDR3 sequences listed, around 20% were seen once. The V end was cut by 1 base, the J end by 7 bases, with 10 bases between. Germline V gives CDR1 DFQATT, CDR2 SNEGSKA (reference sequence). The CDR3 is 13 amino acids. This sample is drawn from a study of T cells in Graves' hyperthyroidism and ophthalmopathy. Recently diagnosed hyperthyroidism of less than 2 months' duration affected patients aged 18 to 65. Findings of the study overall: Blood also carried most thyroid clonotypes expanded above 0.001. Ophthalmopathy was distinguished from stable hyperthyroidism by 13 V-J signatures.

The material sequenced was blood. This rearrangement joins TRBV20-1 to TRBJ1-4; no clear D. The receptor comes from a woman between 45 and 65 years old with Graves' hyperthyroidism. In DNA form, the CDR3 reads TGCAGTGCTAGAGGGGAGCGGAGTGAAAAACTGTTTTTT. This gives the protein CSARGERSEKLFF.